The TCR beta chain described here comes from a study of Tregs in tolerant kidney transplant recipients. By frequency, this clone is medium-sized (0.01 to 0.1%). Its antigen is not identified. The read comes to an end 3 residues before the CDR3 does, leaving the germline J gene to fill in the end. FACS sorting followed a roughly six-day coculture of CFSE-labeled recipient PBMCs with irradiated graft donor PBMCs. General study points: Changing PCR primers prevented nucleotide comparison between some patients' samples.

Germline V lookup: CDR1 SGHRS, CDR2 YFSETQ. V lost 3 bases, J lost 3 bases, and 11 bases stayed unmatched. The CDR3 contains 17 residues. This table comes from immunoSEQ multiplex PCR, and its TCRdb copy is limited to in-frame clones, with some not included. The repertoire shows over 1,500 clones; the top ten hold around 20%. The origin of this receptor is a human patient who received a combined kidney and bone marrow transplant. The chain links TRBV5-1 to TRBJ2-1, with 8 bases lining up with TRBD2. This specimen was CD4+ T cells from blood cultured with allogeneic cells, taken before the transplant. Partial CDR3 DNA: TGCGCCAGCAGCTCCCTGGGAGCGGGGGTGGGCTACAATGAG. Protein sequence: CASSSLGAGVGYNE. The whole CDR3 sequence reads CASSSLGAGVGYNEQFF. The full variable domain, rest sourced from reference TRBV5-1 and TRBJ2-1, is KAGVTQTPRYLIKTRGQQVTLSCSPISGHRSVSWYQQTPGQGLQFLFEYFSETQRNKGNFPGRFSGRQFSNSRSEMNVSTLELGDSALYLCASSSLGAGVGYNEQFFGPGTRLTVL.